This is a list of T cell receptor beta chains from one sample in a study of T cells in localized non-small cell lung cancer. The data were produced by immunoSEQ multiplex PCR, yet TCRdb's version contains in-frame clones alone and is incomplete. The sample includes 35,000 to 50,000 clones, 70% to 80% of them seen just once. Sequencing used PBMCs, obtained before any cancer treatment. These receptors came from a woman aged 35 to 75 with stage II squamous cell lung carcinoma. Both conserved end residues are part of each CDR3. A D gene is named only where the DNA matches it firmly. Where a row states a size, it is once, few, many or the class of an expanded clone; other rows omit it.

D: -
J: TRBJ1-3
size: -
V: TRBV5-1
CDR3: CASSVTGFNSGNTIYF
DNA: TGCGCCAGCAGCGTTACAGGTTTTAACTCTGGAAACACCATATATTTT

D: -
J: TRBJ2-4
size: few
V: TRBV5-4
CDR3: CASSGEGGAKNIQYF
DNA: TGTGCCAGCAGCGGCGAAGGGGGGGCCAAAAACATTCAGTACTTC

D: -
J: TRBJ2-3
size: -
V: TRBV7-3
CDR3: CASSLRRGSTDTQYF
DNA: TGTGCCAGCAGCTTGCGCCGGGGTAGCACAGATACGCAGTATTTT

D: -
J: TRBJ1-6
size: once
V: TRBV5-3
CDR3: CASSLGANSPLHF
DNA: TGTGCCAGCAGCTTGGGAGCGAATTCACCCCTCCACTTT

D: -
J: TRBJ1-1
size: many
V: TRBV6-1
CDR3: CASRLEPNTEAFF
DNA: TGTGCCAGCAGGCTGGAACCGAACACTGAAGCTTTCTTT

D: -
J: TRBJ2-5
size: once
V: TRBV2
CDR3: CASSEIGGETQYF
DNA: TGTGCCAGCAGTGAAATAGGGGGAGAGACCCAGTACTTC

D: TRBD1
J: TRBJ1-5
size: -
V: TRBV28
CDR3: CASSQVQPQGGQGVGNQPQHF
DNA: TGTGCCAGCAGCCAAGTACAACCACAGGGGGGACAGGGTGTAGGCAATCAGCCCCAGCATTTT

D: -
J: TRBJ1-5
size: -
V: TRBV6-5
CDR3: CASRLAPGGQPQHF
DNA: TGTGCCAGCAGATTGGCCCCAGGTGGTCAGCCCCAGCATTTT

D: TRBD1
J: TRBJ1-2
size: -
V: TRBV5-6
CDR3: CASSLRGLGNYGYTF
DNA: TGTGCCAGCAGCTTAAGGGGGCTGGGGAACTATGGCTACACCTTC

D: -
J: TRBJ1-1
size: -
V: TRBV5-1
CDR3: CASSLSLVTNTEAFF
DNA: TGCGCCAGCAGCCTTTCCTTGGTGACGAACACTGAAGCTTTCTTT

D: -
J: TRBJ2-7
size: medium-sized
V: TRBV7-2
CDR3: CASSPDYRHGEQYF
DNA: TGTGCCAGCAGCCCCGACTACCGTCATGGCGAGCAGTACTTC

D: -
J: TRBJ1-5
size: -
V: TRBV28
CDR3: CASSLIDISNQPQHF
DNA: TGTGCCAGCAGTTTAATAGACATTAGCAATCAGCCCCAGCATTTT

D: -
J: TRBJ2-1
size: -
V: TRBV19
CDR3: CASSIWESAGIEQFF
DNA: TGTGCCAGTAGTATTTGGGAGTCGGCTGGGATTGAGCAGTTCTTC

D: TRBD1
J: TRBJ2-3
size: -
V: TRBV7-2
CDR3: CASSSTGADTQYF
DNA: TGTGCCAGCAGCTCGACAGGGGCAGATACGCAGTATTTT

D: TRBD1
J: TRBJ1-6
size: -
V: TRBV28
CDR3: CASRSPGTGSSPLHF
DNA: TGTGCCAGCAGATCCCCCGGGACAGGGAGTTCACCCCTCCACTTT

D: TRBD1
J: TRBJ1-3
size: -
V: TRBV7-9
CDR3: CASSLVRDRVTGNTIYF
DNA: TGTGCCAGCAGCTTAGTACGGGACAGGGTAACTGGAAACACCATATATTTT

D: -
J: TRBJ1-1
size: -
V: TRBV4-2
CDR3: CASSQDSGKGTEAFF
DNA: TGTGCCAGCAGCCAAGATTCAGGCAAGGGCACTGAAGCTTTCTTT

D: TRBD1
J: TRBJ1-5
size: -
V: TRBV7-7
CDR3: CASSRTGDQPQHF
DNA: TGTGCTAGCAGCCGAACAGGGGACCAGCCCCAGCATTTT

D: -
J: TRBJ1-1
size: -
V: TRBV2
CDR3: CASSVVPSLASAEAFF
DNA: TGTGCCAGCAGTGTTGTTCCCTCCTTGGCTTCGGCTGAAGCTTTCTTT

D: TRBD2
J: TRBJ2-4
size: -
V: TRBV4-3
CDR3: CASSQELAGVTGAKNIQYF
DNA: TGCGCCAGCAGCCAAGAGCTAGCGGGAGTAACGGGGGCCAAAAACATTCAGTACTTC

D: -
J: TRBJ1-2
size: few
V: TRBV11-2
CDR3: CASSFADSQHYGYTF
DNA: TGTGCCAGCAGCTTTGCGGACAGCCAACACTATGGCTACACCTTC

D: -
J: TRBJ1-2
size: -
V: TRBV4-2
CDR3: CASSQDVSQAVANYGYTF
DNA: TGTGCCAGCAGCCAAGATGTCAGCCAGGCGGTAGCTAACTATGGCTACACCTTC

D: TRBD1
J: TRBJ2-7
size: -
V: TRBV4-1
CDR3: CASAPQEAGGYEQYF
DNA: TGCGCCAGCGCACCCCAAGAGGCAGGGGGTTACGAGCAGTACTTC

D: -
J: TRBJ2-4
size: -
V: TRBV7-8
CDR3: CASSLGAGELAKNIQYF
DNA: TGTGCCAGCAGCTTGGGGGCCGGGGAACTAGCCAAAAACATTCAGTACTTC

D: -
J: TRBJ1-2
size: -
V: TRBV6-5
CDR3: CASNPTPGGKGYTF
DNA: TGTGCCAGCAACCCTACGCCCGGGGGCAAAGGCTACACCTTC

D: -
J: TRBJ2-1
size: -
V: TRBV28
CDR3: CASSLGQDGEQFF
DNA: TGTGCCAGCAGTTTGGGGCAGGATGGTGAGCAGTTCTTC

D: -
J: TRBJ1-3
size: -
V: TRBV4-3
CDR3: CASSQEVGALGNTIYF
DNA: TGCGCCAGCAGCCAAGAGGTCGGGGCCCTCGGAAACACCATATATTTT

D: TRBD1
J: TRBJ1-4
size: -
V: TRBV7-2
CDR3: CASSASGGGAGELFF
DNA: TGTGCCAGCAGCGCGTCGGGAGGGGGCGCGGGGGAACTGTTTTTT

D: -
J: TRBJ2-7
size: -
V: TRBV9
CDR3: CASSPSAVAYEQYF
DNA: TGTGCCAGCAGCCCCAGCGCCGTAGCTTACGAGCAGTACTTC

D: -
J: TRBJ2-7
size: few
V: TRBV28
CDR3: CASSLSAETEQYF
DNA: TGTGCCAGCAGTTTATCCGCGGAAACCGAGCAGTACTTC

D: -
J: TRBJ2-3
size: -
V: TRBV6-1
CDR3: CASSERNGVPDTQYF
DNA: TGTGCCAGCAGTGAACGGAACGGGGTCCCAGATACGCAGTATTTT

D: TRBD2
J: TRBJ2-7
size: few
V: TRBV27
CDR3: CASTDRKASGTYEQYF
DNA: TGTGCCAGCACCGACCGTAAGGCTAGCGGAACCTACGAGCAGTACTTC

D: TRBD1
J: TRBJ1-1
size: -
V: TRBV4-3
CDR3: CASSQGGDRNTEAFF
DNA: TGCGCCAGCAGCCAAGGGGGGGACAGGAACACTGAAGCTTTCTTT

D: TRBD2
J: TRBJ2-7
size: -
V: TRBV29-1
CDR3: CSVAVAGGGYEQYF
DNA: TGCAGCGTTGCCGTAGCGGGAGGCGGCTACGAGCAGTACTTC

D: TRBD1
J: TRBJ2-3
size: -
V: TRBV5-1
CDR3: CASSFPTGGEDTQYF
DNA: TGCGCCAGCAGCTTCCCTACAGGGGGCGAGGATACGCAGTATTTT

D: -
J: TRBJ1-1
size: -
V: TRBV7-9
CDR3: CASSSRGAGGQAFF
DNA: TGTGCCAGCAGCTCCCGGGGGGCGGGGGGCCAAGCTTTCTTT

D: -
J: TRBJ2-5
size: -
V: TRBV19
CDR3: CASSMGLGIRETQYF
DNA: TGTGCCAGTAGTATGGGGTTGGGTATCAGGGAGACCCAGTACTTC

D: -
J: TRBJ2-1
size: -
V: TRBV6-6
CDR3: CASSPTRLVYNEQFF
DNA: TGTGCCAGCAGCCCCACCCGACTAGTTTACAATGAGCAGTTCTTC

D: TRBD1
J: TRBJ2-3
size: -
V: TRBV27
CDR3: CASIPQGQLSTDTQYF
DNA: TGTGCCAGCATACCCCAGGGACAGCTGAGCACAGATACGCAGTATTTT

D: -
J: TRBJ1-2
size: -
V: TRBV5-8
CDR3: CASSYPQGMGYGYTF
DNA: TGTGCCAGCAGCTACCCCCAGGGGATGGGGTATGGCTACACCTTC

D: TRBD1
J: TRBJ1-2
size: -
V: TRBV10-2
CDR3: CASSEWGQGLYGYTF
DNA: TGCGCCAGCAGTGAGTGGGGACAGGGCCTCTATGGCTACACCTTC

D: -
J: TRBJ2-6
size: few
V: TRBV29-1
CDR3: CSVHDRSGANVLTF
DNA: TGCAGCGTTCATGACAGGTCTGGGGCCAACGTCCTGACTTTC

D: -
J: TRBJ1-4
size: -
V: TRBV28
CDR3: CASSFSGDNEKLFF
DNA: TGTGCCAGCAGTTTCTCCGGGGATAATGAAAAACTGTTTTTT

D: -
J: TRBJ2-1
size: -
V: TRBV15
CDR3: CATSRAARGVYNEQFF
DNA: TGTGCCACCAGCAGGGCCGCTAGGGGGGTATACAATGAGCAGTTCTTC

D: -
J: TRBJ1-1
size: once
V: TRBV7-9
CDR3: CASSYEVTEAFF
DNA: TGTGCCAGCAGCTACGAGGTCACTGAAGCTTTCTTT

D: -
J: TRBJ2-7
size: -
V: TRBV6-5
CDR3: CASSYGQGTYEQYF
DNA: TGTGCCAGCAGTTACGGTCAGGGCACCTACGAGCAGTACTTC

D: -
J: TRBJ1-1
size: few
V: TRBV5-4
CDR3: CASSLGAGPLNTEAFF
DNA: TGTGCCAGCAGCCTTGGAGCCGGCCCCTTGAACACTGAAGCTTTCTTT

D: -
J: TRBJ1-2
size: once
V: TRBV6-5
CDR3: CASSYTPNYGYTF
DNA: TGTGCCAGCAGTTATACTCCTAACTATGGCTACACCTTC

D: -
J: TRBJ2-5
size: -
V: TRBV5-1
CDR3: CASSLGTPGETQYF
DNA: TGCGCCAGCAGTCTCGGGACTCCCGGAGAGACCCAGTACTTC

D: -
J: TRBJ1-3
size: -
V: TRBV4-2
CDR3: CASSQSQGSGNTIYF
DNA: TGTGCCAGCAGCCAATCCCAGGGGTCTGGAAACACCATATATTTT

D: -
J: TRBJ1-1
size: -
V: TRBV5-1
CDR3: CASRQSTVNTEAFF
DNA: TGCGCCAGCAGGCAATCTACGGTGAACACTGAAGCTTTCTTT

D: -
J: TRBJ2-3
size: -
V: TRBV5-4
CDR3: CASSLWNTDTQYF
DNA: TGTGCCAGCAGCTTGTGGAACACAGATACGCAGTATTTT

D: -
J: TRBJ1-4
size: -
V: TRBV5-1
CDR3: CASSLVGGTQGEKLFF
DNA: TGCGCCAGCAGCTTGGTGGGGGGCACACAGGGTGAAAAACTGTTTTTT